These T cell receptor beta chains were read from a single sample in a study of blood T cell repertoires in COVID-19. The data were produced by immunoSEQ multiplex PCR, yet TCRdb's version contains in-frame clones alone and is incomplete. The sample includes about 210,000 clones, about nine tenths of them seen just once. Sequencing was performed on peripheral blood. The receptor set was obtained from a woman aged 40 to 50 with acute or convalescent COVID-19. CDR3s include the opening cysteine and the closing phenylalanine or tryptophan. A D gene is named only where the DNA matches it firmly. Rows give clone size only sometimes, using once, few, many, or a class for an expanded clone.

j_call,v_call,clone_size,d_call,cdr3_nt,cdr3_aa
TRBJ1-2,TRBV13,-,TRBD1,TGTGCCAGCAGCTTAGCCGGGACAGGGGCAAACTATGGCTACACCTTC,CASSLAGTGANYGYTF
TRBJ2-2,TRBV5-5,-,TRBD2,TGTGCCAGCCAAAGTCGCCTAGCGGACACCGGGGAGCTGTTTTTT,CASQSRLADTGELFF
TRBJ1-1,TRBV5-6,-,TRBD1,TGTGCCAGCAGCGCGGGACAGGGGGCGGTGGGCACTGAAGCTTTCTTT,CASSAGQGAVGTEAFF
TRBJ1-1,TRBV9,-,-,TGTGCCAGCAGCGCAGAAGGGGGGAACACTGAAGCTTTCTTT,CASSAEGGNTEAFF
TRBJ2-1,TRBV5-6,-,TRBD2,TGTGCCAGCAGCATCGGACTAGCGGGGGGGCCGGAGTTCTTC,CASSIGLAGGPEFF
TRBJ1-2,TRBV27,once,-,TGTGCCAGCAGTTTATCGTGGGACATGGCTCAAGCTAACTATGGCTACACCTTC,CASSLSWDMAQANYGYTF
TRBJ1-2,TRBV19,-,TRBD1,TGTGCCAGTAGTCCTGGGACAGGGGTCTACACCTTC,CASSPGTGVYTF
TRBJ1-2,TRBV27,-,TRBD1,TGTGCCAGCAGTTTATTCCGCCCCGGACAGGGAGGCTTTGGCTACACCTTC,CASSLFRPGQGGFGYTF
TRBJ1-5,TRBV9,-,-,TGTGCCAGCAGCCAGCGACAGGCCGGTAAAAGCAATCAGCCCCAGCATTTT,CASSQRQAGKSNQPQHF
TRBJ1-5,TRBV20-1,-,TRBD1,TGCAGTGCTAGTGGACAGGGGGCGAATCAGCCCCAGCATTTT,CSASGQGANQPQHF